The 28 T cell receptor beta chains presented below share a single source sample, sequenced in a study of graft-versus-host responses after intestinal transplantation. Their specific antigens are unknown. Assay: immunoSEQ multiplex PCR; the TCRdb copy retains only in-frame clones and omits some. This sample yields 80,000 to 100,000 clones, of which 80% to 95% are seen a single time; roughly 0.17% belongs to the top ten. The sample consisted of unstimulated CD4+ T cells sorted from spleen or lymph node cells, taken before intestinal transplant. The source is a human donor who received an intestinal transplant.

This clone was counted once. The V call is TRBV20-1, the J call TRBJ1-1; D gene ambiguous. The length of the CDR3 is 11 residues. V shed 0 bases and J shed 6 bases, with 5 bases lying between them. Germline CDR1 DFQATT, CDR2 SNEGSKA (reference sequence). The CDR3 loop reads CSARDRAEAFF. CDR3 bases: TGCAGTGCTAGAGATCGGGCTGAAGCTTTCTTT.

This rearrangement joins TRBV27 to TRBJ2-1, with TRBD2 matching over 9 bases. Germline loops: CDR1 MNHEY, CDR2 SMNVEV (reference sequence). Trimming took 5 bases from V and 1 from J; bases not matched to a gene: 6. The CDR3 totals 16 residues. Written as DNA, the CDR3 is TGTGCCAGCAGTGTAGCGGGGGTTAGTTCCTACAATGAGCAGTTCTTC. Encoded protein: CASSVAGVSSYNEQFF.

The chain has TRBV5-1 and TRBJ2-1; TRBD1 might be the D (7 bases). Germline values: CDR1 SGHRS, CDR2 YFSETQ. Trimming left V 4 bases short and J 8 bases short, with 16 bases between. The CDR3 consists of 14 residues. The CDR3 loop reads CASSGLGGGDEQFF. CDR3 in DNA: TGCGCCAGCAGCGGGCTAGGGGGCGGGGATGAGCAGTTCTTC.

The CDR3 region has the DNA TGTGCCGGGGGCAAGGGTGGTACGCAGTATTTT. Translated: CAGGKGGTQYF. The chain employs TRBV6-1 and TRBJ2-3; TRBD1 might be the D (6 bases). V lost 11 bases and J lost 8, with 14 bases in between. The germline gives CDR1 MNHNS, CDR2 SASEGT. The CDR3 totals 11 residues.

The chain carries TRBV14 and TRBJ1-1, with 8 bases matching TRBD1. The CDR3 length is 15 residues. V gave up 4 bases and J gave up 3 bases; unmatched junction bases: 7. Germline loops: CDR1 SGHDN, CDR2 FVKESK. The CDR3 coding sequence is TGTGCCAGCAGCCCGCAGACAGGGGTGCACACTGAAGCTTTCTTT. Protein sequence: CASSPQTGVHTEAFF.

The V gene is TRBV5-1, the J gene TRBJ1-2; 9 nucleotides match TRBD1. The CDR3 extends over 13 amino acids. Germline V gene sequence: CDR1 SGHRS, CDR2 YFSETQ. The V gene end was trimmed by 4 bases and the J gene end by 8 bases; junction bases not matched to a gene: 6. The CDR3 DNA sequence: TGCGCCAGCAGCCTGGGACAGGGCGAAGGCTACACCTTC. It yields the protein CASSLGQGEGYTF.

V and J are TRBV19 and TRBJ1-2; D unresolved. Germline CDR1 LNHDA, CDR2 SQIVND (reference sequence). V was trimmed by 5 bases and J by 5 bases, leaving 15 bases between them. The CDR3 has 14 residues. CDR3 protein: CASSSRRGDYGYTF. CDR3 bases: TGTGCCAGTAGTTCCAGGCGGGGTGATTATGGCTACACCTTC.

The chain links TRBV5-6 to TRBJ1-1; D possibly corresponds to TRBD1 (6 bases). Trimming removed 4 bases at V and 2 bases at J, with 15 bases between. Germline V gene lookup returns CDR1 SGHDT and CDR2 YYEEEE. The CDR3 sequence is 15 residues long. CDR3 nucleotides: TGTGCCAGCAGCCCCCTTGGGACACGTAACACTGAAGCTTTCTTT. As protein: CASSPLGTRNTEAFF. The full variable domain, in which reference TRBV5-6 and TRBJ1-1 provide the parts outside the CDR3, is DAGVTQSPTHLIKTRGQQVTLRCSPKSGHDTVSWYQQALGQGPQFIFQYYEEEERQRGNFPDRFSGHQFPNYSSELNVNALLLGDSALYLCASSPLGTRNTEAFFGQGTRLTVV.

The chain combines TRBV9 with TRBJ2-3; D perhaps matches TRBD2 (7 bases). The CDR3 has 17 residues. V lost 5 bases, J lost 8 bases, and 27 bases lay in between. Looked up from germline, CDR1 is SGDLS and CDR2 is YYNGEE. The CDR3 spells CASRGTRSGADQGTQYF. Written as DNA, the CDR3 is TGTGCCAGCAGAGGGACAAGGAGCGGGGCCGACCAGGGTACGCAGTATTTT.

This CDR3 is CASSVIPGGLNEKLFF. In DNA form, the CDR3 reads TGCGCCAGCAGCGTTATCCCAGGGGGCCTGAATGAAAAACTGTTTTTT. V is TRBV5-1 and J is TRBJ1-4; the match to TRBD1 covers 8 bases. The J segment lost 5 bases and the V segment lost 4 bases, leaving 10 bases of the junction unmatched. Germline V gene data show CDR1 as SGHRS and CDR2 as YFSETQ. CDR3 length equals 16 residues. The variable domain in full, with the rest retrieved from reference TRBV5-1 and TRBJ1-4, is KAGVTQTPRYLIKTRGQQVTLSCSPISGHRSVSWYQQTPGQGLQFLFEYFSETQRNKGNFPGRFSGRQFSNSRSEMNVSTLELGDSALYLCASSVIPGGLNEKLFFGSGTQLSVL.

The genes are TRBV5-5 and TRBJ1-2, with 10 positions matching TRBD1. Germline CDR1 reads SGHKS; CDR2 reads YYEKEE (reference sequence). V gave up 4 bases and J gave up 7 bases; unmatched junction bases: 4. The CDR3 has 13 amino acids. DNA for the CDR3: TGTGCCAGCAGCGGAAGGACAGGGGGTGGCTACACCTTC. Its protein is CASSGRTGGGYTF. Combining the CDR3 with reference TRBV5-5 and TRBJ1-2 gives the whole variable domain DAGVTQSPTHLIKTRGQQVTLRCSPISGHKSVSWYQQVLGQGPQFIFQYYEKEERGRGNFPDRFSARQFPNYSSELNVNALLLGDSALYLCASSGRTGGGYTFGSGTRLTVV.

The CDR3 region is CASSILRQGNNEQFF. In nucleotides, the CDR3 is TGTGCCAGTAGTATCCTGCGGCAGGGAAACAATGAGCAGTTCTTC. The V call is TRBV19, the J call TRBJ2-1; possible D gene TRBD1, 5 bases. From germline, CDR1 is LNHDA and CDR2 SQIVND (reference sequence). Trimming stripped 3 bases from V and 5 bases from J, with 14 bases between. The length of the CDR3 is 15 residues.

J is TRBJ1-2 and V is TRBV5-4; 7 positions agree with TRBD1. CDR3 length: 14 amino acids. Germline V gene lookup returns CDR1 SGHNT and CDR2 YYREEE (reference sequence). With V trimmed by 5 bases and J by 4 bases, 8 bases remained unmatched. Here the CDR3 DNA reads TGTGCCAGCAGAACCGGGACAGTCTTCTATGGCTACACCTTC. This codes for CASRTGTVFYGYTF.

This chain joins TRBV13 and TRBJ2-7; D might be TRBD2 (6 bases). V lost 4 bases to trimming and J lost 1 base, with 17 bases between them. Per germline, CDR1 PRHDT and CDR2 FYEKMQ (reference sequence). The CDR3 extends over 16 amino acids. The DNA for the CDR3 is TGTGCCAGCAGCTCTTCTGGAGGAGGGACTTCCTACGAGCAGTACTTC. It codes for CASSSSGGGTSYEQYF.

The chain links TRBV9 to TRBJ2-3, with 9 bases fitting TRBD2. CDR1 and CDR2 (germline): SGDLS, YYNGEE. V lost 2 bases to trimming and J lost 2 bases; unmatched junction nucleotides: 3. The CDR3 length is 15 residues. The CDR3 DNA follows: TGTGCCAGCAGCGTGAGCGGGGGGACCACAGATACGCAGTATTTT. Translating gives CASSVSGGTTDTQYF.

The V and J genes are TRBV19 and TRBJ1-1; D unresolved. The V gene lost 7 bases and the J gene lost 4 bases, with 19 bases spanning the gap. The CDR3 totals 15 residues. CDR1 is LNHDA, CDR2 SQIVND, per germline (reference sequence). In DNA form, the CDR3 reads TGTGCCAGTAAGGGTCCCCCATTCGGGAGCACTGAAGCTTTCTTT. It is translated as CASKGPPFGSTEAFF.

The V gene is TRBV9, the J gene TRBJ1-6; D remains ambiguous. Trimming left V 4 bases short and J 0 bases short, with 14 bases between. In germline, CDR1 is SGDLS, CDR2 YYNGEE. The CDR3 runs 17 residues. The DNA of the CDR3 is TGTGCCAGCAGCCAGGTCCCCACAAGCTCCTATAATTCACCCCTCCACTTT. It encodes CASSQVPTSSYNSPLHF.

The rearrangement links TRBV27 to TRBJ2-7; possibly TRBD1 for D (6 bases). Germline V lookup: CDR1 MNHEY, CDR2 SMNVEV (reference sequence). V gave up 6 bases and J gave up 2 bases, with 11 bases separating them. The CDR3 is made up of 13 amino acids. The CDR3 here is CASSRQVAYEQYF. CDR3 DNA sequence: TGTGCCAGCAGCCGACAGGTGGCCTACGAGCAGTACTTC.

This clone occurred a few times. The chain is built from TRBV6-1 and TRBJ1-4; perhaps TRBD1 as D (5 bases). V gave up 4 bases and J gave up 4 bases, with 13 bases separating them. This CDR3 has 15 residues. Germline values: CDR1 MNHNS, CDR2 SASEGT. The CDR3 DNA is TGTGCCAGCAGTGTAAGAAGACAGATTAATGAAAAACTGTTTTTT. Encoded protein: CASSVRRQINEKLFF.

V is TRBV15 and J is TRBJ1-5; 10 bases line up with TRBD1. CDR3 size: 16 residues. Germline values: CDR1 LNHNV, CDR2 YYDKDF (reference sequence). With 1 base clipped from V and 2 bases from J, the junction kept 2 bases outside the gene matches. The CDR3 spells CATSRVGTGGNQPQHF. The DNA for the CDR3 is TGTGCCACCAGCAGAGTCGGGACAGGGGGCAATCAGCCCCAGCATTTT.

The chain employs TRBV5-1 and TRBJ2-5; a possible D gene is TRBD2 (7 bases). This CDR3 is 14 amino acids long. V was pared by 2 bases and J by 5 bases, with 13 bases between. In germline, CDR1 is SGHRS, CDR2 YFSETQ. The DNA of the CDR3 is TGCGCCAGCAGCTTAATACAGGGAGGGGAGACCCAGTACTTC. Protein: CASSLIQGGETQYF.

This clone was observed a handful of times. The rearrangement links TRBV6-1 to TRBJ2-1; possibly TRBD2 for D (5 bases). The germline V gene encodes CDR1 MNHNS and CDR2 SASEGT. Trimming shortened V by 1 base and J by 5 bases, and 6 bases separated the two germline ends. The CDR3 runs 13 residues. CDR3 nucleotide sequence: TGTGCCAGCAGTGAAGTGGGAGACAATGAGCAGTTCTTC. The encoded protein is CASSEVGDNEQFF.

This sequence joins TRBV28 and TRBJ2-7; 10 bases match TRBD2. The V and J ends lost 7 bases and 2 bases, in that order; junction bases with no gene match: 8. From germline, CDR1 is MDHEN and CDR2 SYDVKM. The CDR3 is 15 amino acids. The CDR3 is CASNRAGGGAYEQYF. The CDR3 DNA sequence: TGTGCCAGCAACCGAGCGGGAGGGGGGGCCTACGAGCAGTACTTC. The whole variable domain, remainder taken from reference TRBV28 and TRBJ2-7, is DVKVTQSSRYLVKRTGEKVFLECVQDMDHENMFWYRQDPGLGLRLIYFSYDVKMKEKGDIPEGYSVSREKKERFSLILESASTNQTSMYLCASNRAGGGAYEQYFGPGTRLTVT.

The rearrangement joins TRBV23-1 to TRBJ2-2, with 7 bases fitting TRBD1. TRBV23-1 qualifies as an ORF whose function is uncertain. Unmatched junction bases numbered 6, after V lost 6 bases and J lost 5 bases. The CDR3 is 14 amino acids. In nucleotides, the CDR3 is TGCGCCAGCAGAACCCGACAGGGAACCGGGGAGCTGTTTTTT. It specifies CASRTRQGTGELFF.

The chain has TRBV5-5 and TRBJ2-7, with D possibly matching TRBD2 (5 bases). The CDR3 extends over 13 amino acids. Per germline, CDR1 SGHKS and CDR2 YYEKEE (reference sequence). Trimming removed 4 bases from V and 4 bases from J, with 12 bases in between. DNA of the CDR3: TGTGCCAGCAGCCATATCGGGGTGTACGAGCAGTACTTC. It is translated as CASSHIGVYEQYF.

The chain combines TRBV5-4 with TRBJ1-1; D gene uncertain. Trimming cost V 0 bases and J 5 bases, with 11 bases left between them. Germline V gene data show CDR1 as SGHNT and CDR2 as YYREEE (reference sequence). This CDR3 has 14 residues. The CDR3 here is CASSLATPGTEAFF. The CDR3 coding sequence is TGTGCCAGCAGCTTGGCCACCCCCGGGACTGAAGCTTTCTTT.

There are a few counts of this clone. V usage is TRBV4-2 and J usage is TRBJ1-4; D is undetermined. The CDR3 runs to 14 residues. V was clipped by 4 bases and J by 6 bases, with 12 bases between them. The germline gives CDR1 LGHNA, CDR2 YNFKEQ. The CDR3 nucleotides are TGTGCCAGCAGCCCAAGGGAGAAACATGAAAAACTGTTTTTT. Its protein is CASSPREKHEKLFF.

The J gene is TRBJ2-1, the V gene TRBV7-8; 7 bases are shared with TRBD2. Trimming cost V 5 bases and J 0 bases; bases outside gene matches: 10. Germline lookup yields CDR1 SGHVS and CDR2 FQNEAQ. This CDR3 contains 17 residues. CDR3 in DNA: TGTGCCAGCAGCCCCCGGCCTCGCGGGAGCTCCTACAATGAGCAGTTCTTC. It specifies CASSPRPRGSSYNEQFF.